This entry lists 26 T cell receptor beta chains sequenced from one sample in a study of blood T cell repertoires in COVID-19. TCRdb's copy holds only in-frame clones and misses some; the assay was immunoSEQ multiplex PCR. The table has 35,000 to 45,000 clones, about 80% seen once; the top ten hold under 9%. Sample: peripheral blood. The receptor set was obtained from a man aged 70 or older with active or convalescent COVID-19.

This clone was seen a few times. V is TRBV12-3 or TRBV12-4 and J is TRBJ1-3; unclear D gene. This CDR3 is built from 11 residues. Trimming cost V 3 bases and J 8 bases, with 5 bases left between them. The CDR3 here is CASSFGDTIYF. DNA for the CDR3: TGTGCCAGCAGTTTCGGAGACACCATATATTTT.

The CDR3 DNA is TGTGCCAGCAGCTTTGAGAGTGGCTACACCTTC. Residues: CASSFESGYTF. J is TRBJ1-2 and V is TRBV7-9, with no clear D. Germline V gives CDR1 SEHNR, CDR2 FQNEAQ (reference sequence). V lost 3 bases and J lost 7, with 6 bases in between. The CDR3 has 11 residues.

This clone has more than one count but fewer than ten. This chain joins TRBV7-2 and TRBJ1-1; D is undetermined. Trimming cost V 2 bases and J 3 bases, with 16 bases left between them. Germline CDR1 and CDR2: SGHTA and FQGNSA. This CDR3 has 16 residues. The chain's CDR3 is CASSLKSGSVYTEAFF. CDR3 DNA: TGTGCCAGCAGCTTAAAATCAGGTTCGGTGTACACTGAAGCTTTCTTT.

The rearrangement joins TRBV12-3 or TRBV12-4 to TRBJ1-2; 7 bases map to TRBD1. CDR3 length: 12 amino acids. The V segment lost 7 bases and the J segment 8 bases; nucleotides outside the gene matches: 7. CDR3 loop: CASTLGDSGYTF. The CDR3 nucleotides read TGTGCCAGCACCCTTGGGGACAGCGGCTACACCTTC.

V is TRBV9 and J is TRBJ2-1; 7 bases map to TRBD2. The CDR3 has 15 amino acids. The V segment lost 4 bases and the J segment 5 bases; nucleotides outside the gene matches: 9. Per germline, CDR1 SGDLS and CDR2 YYNGEE. The CDR3 region is CASSKTSVNDNEQFF. The CDR3, as DNA: TGTGCCAGCAGCAAAACTAGCGTAAATGACAATGAGCAGTTCTTC.

This sequence joins TRBV5-1 and TRBJ1-1; D gene uncertain. This CDR3 contains 14 residues. The V end was cut by 0 bases, the J end by 1 base, with 7 bases between. The germline V gene encodes CDR1 SGHRS and CDR2 YFSETQ. The CDR3 coding sequence is TGCGCCAGCAGCTTGGTCCCAGGGAACACTGAAGCTTTCTTT. It specifies CASSLVPGNTEAFF.

This chain connects TRBV6-5 to TRBJ2-2; D is unresolved. Germline V lookup: CDR1 MNHEY, CDR2 SVGAGI. The CDR3 runs 14 residues. Trimming took 7 bases from V and 0 from J, leaving 9 bases between them. CDR3 in amino acids: CASIKSANTGELFF. The CDR3 nucleotides read TGTGCCAGCATAAAGAGCGCGAACACCGGGGAGCTGTTTTTT.

This chain joins TRBV24-1 and TRBJ1-1, with 8 positions matching TRBD1. The CDR3 sequence is 15 residues long. The ends lost 4 bases at V and 11 bases at J; junction bases unmatched: 14. Germline CDR1 KGHDR, CDR2 SFDVKD. CDR3 region: CATSDLARGHDVAFF. The CDR3 coding sequence is TGTGCCACCAGTGACCTAGCCAGGGGGCACGATGTGGCTTTCTTT.

V is TRBV7-2 and J is TRBJ1-4; D is perhaps TRBD1 (6 bases). Trimming left V 5 bases short and J 8 bases short, with 12 bases between. The germline gives CDR1 SGHTA, CDR2 FQGNSA. The CDR3 has 13 amino acids. CDR3: CASSLPGQEKLFF. Here the CDR3 DNA reads TGTGCCAGCAGCCTTCCCGGACAGGAAAAACTGTTTTTT.

The J gene is TRBJ2-3, the V gene TRBV4-1, with 15 positions matching TRBD2. The CDR3 has 17 residues. Germline trimming cut 6 bases from V and 1 base from J; bases unmatched to any gene: 5. CDR1 and CDR2 (germline): MGHRA, YSYEKL. CDR3 DNA sequence: TGCGCCAGCAGTCGGACTAGCGGGGGGGCCGGCACAGATACGCAGTATTTT. It specifies CASSRTSGGAGTDTQYF.

This clone appeared once. The V call is TRBV28, the J call TRBJ2-5; D might be TRBD2 (6 bases). The V end was cut by 5 bases, the J end by 4 bases, with 14 bases between. The CDR3 is 14 amino acids. Germline assignment: CDR1 MDHEN and CDR2 SYDVKM. CDR3 protein: CASSQPGLLETQYF. The CDR3 DNA reads TGTGCCAGCAGTCAGCCGGGACTTCTAGAGACCCAGTACTTC. The whole variable domain, remainder taken from reference TRBV28 and TRBJ2-5, is DVKVTQSSRYLVKRTGEKVFLECVQDMDHENMFWYRQDPGLGLRLIYFSYDVKMKEKGDIPEGYSVSREKKERFSLILESASTNQTSMYLCASSQPGLLETQYFGPGTRLLVL.

There are a few counts of this clone. DNA of the CDR3: TGTGCCAGCAGCTTGGAAGGGGCGGCTAACTATGGCTACACCTTC. Amino acids: CASSLEGAANYGYTF. The chain couples TRBV5-6 to TRBJ1-2; D possibly corresponds to TRBD1 (5 bases). This CDR3 has 15 amino acids. V was trimmed by 0 bases and J by 0 bases, leaving 9 bases between them. Germline loops: CDR1 SGHDT, CDR2 YYEEEE.

This rearrangement joins TRBV5-1 to TRBJ1-2; D perhaps matches TRBD1 (5 bases). The V end lost 0 bases, the J end lost 4 bases, and 22 bases lay between the germline ends. CDR1 SGHRS and CDR2 YFSETQ come from the germline V gene. CDR3 length equals 18 residues. The CDR3, as DNA: TGCGCCAGCAGCTTGGAGTATCGTGTTGGGGCAGCCCCCTATGGCTACACCTTC. Translation gives CASSLEYRVGAAPYGYTF.

The CDR3 nucleotides are TGCGCCAGCAGCCCCCGAGTGGACACTGAAGCTTTCTTT. Its protein product is CASSPRVDTEAFF. V is TRBV4-1 and J is TRBJ1-1; D call uncertain. The germline CDR1 and CDR2 sequences are MGHRA and YSYEKL. V was clipped by 4 bases and J by 3 bases, with 9 bases between them. This CDR3 has 13 amino acids.

This clone was observed a few times. This chain uses TRBV2 with TRBJ1-2, with 10 bases that match TRBD1. With V trimmed by 9 bases and J by 8 bases, 6 bases remained unmatched. Germline V CDR1 and CDR2: SNHLY, FYNNEI. The CDR3 is 12 amino acids. CDR3 sequence (DNA): TGTGCCAGTGAGGGACAGGGGAACGGCTACACCTTC. Amino acids: CASEGQGNGYTF.

This clone was picked up a small number of times. V gene TRBV6-1 combines with J gene TRBJ1-4; 8 nucleotides agree with TRBD1. The length of the CDR3 is 14 residues. Germline V gives CDR1 MNHNS, CDR2 SASEGT. V lost 3 bases, J lost 8 bases, and 5 bases stayed unmatched. For the CDR3, the DNA is TGTGCCAGCAGTGATGGACAGGGAGGCGAAAAACTGTTTTTT. This sequence encodes CASSDGQGGEKLFF.

This rearrangement joins TRBV5-4 to TRBJ1-1, with D unclear. Germline lookup yields CDR1 SGHNT and CDR2 YYREEE (reference sequence). The CDR3 is 15 residues long. V lost 4 bases to trimming and J lost 1 base, with 14 bases between them. The CDR3 sequence is CASSGGYRQNTEAFF. The CDR3 DNA reads TGTGCCAGCAGCGGAGGATATCGGCAGAACACTGAAGCTTTCTTT.

A few counts support this clone. This chain joins TRBV3-1 (or the pseudogene TRBV3-2) and TRBJ2-1, with 10 bases fitting TRBD2. V trimming: 4 bases; J trimming: 0 bases; junction bases outside the gene matches: 3. Germline lookup yields CDR1 LGHDT and CDR2 YNNKEL (reference sequence). The CDR3 covers 16 residues. The DNA for the CDR3 is TGTGCCAGCAGCCGGACTAGCGGCAGCTCCTACAATGAGCAGTTCTTC. It translates to CASSRTSGSSYNEQFF.

This sequence joins TRBV13 and TRBJ2-5; the match to TRBD2 covers 9 bases. Germline assignment: CDR1 PRHDT and CDR2 FYEKMQ (reference sequence). The CDR3 length is 15 residues. J gave up 2 bases and V 5 bases, and 6 bases lay outside the gene matches. The CDR3 nucleotides read TGTGCCAGCAGCCCGAGCGGGGGGCGACAAGAGACCCAGTACTTC. This translates into CASSPSGGRQETQYF.

The chain joins TRBV4-1 to TRBJ2-5; TRBD1 might be the D (6 bases). The CDR3 has 16 residues. Germline V lookup: CDR1 MGHRA, CDR2 YSYEKL. The V end was cut by 2 bases, the J end by 1 base, with 14 bases between. CDR3: CASSQHLSRGQETQYF. As DNA, the CDR3 is TGCGCCAGCAGCCAACACCTTTCCAGGGGCCAAGAGACCCAGTACTTC.

This clone was recorded a few times. The rearrangement uses TRBV28 and TRBJ1-3; no clear D. CDR1 is MDHEN, CDR2 SYDVKM, per germline. Between the trimmed V and J ends, which lost 2 bases and 1 base, there was a span of 3 bases. The CDR3 consists of 13 residues. CDR3 nucleotide sequence: TGTGCCAGCAGTTTACAATCTGGAAACACCATATATTTT. Its protein is CASSLQSGNTIYF.

This chain joins TRBV3-1 (or the pseudogene TRBV3-2) and TRBJ1-2; D might be TRBD1 (6 bases). Trimming stripped 1 base from V and 4 bases from J, with 13 bases between. The CDR3 totals 15 residues. Germline V gene lookup returns CDR1 LGHDT and CDR2 YNNKEL (reference sequence). DNA for the CDR3: TGTGCCAGCAGCCAAGCCAGGGGCCTCGGCTATGGCTACACCTTC. The encoded protein is CASSQARGLGYGYTF.

The chain employs TRBV11-2 and TRBJ2-3; TRBD2 matches 15 bases. In germline, CDR1 is SGHAT, CDR2 FQNNGV. After removal of 5 bases from V and 2 bases from J, the junction contained 8 bases not matched to a gene. The CDR3 extends over 18 amino acids. CDR3 protein: CASSKGLAGGWITDTQYF. Here the CDR3 DNA reads TGTGCCAGCAGCAAGGGACTAGCGGGGGGTTGGATCACAGATACGCAGTATTTT.

The gene calls are TRBV7-2 and TRBJ2-7; 11 nucleotides match TRBD2. CDR3 length: 18 amino acids. Germline V gene sequence: CDR1 SGHTA, CDR2 FQGNSA. Losses at the gene ends were 2 bases for V and 0 bases for J; bases not matched to a gene: 9. CDR3 in amino acids: CASSLIAGGTDHSYEQYF. The CDR3 DNA is TGTGCCAGCAGCTTAATAGCGGGGGGGACTGATCACTCCTACGAGCAGTACTTC. The full variable domain, in which reference TRBV7-2 and TRBJ2-7 provide the parts outside the CDR3, is GAGVSQSPSNKVTEKGKDVELRCDPISGHTALYWYRQSLGQGLEFLIYFQGNSAPDKSGLPSDRFSAERTGGSVSTLTIQRTQQEDSAVYLCASSLIAGGTDHSYEQYFGPGTRLTVT.

This clone was seen a handful of times. This chain connects TRBV11-1 to TRBJ1-4, with a tentative D call TRBD1 (5 bases). Germline values: CDR1 SGHAT, CDR2 FQDESV (reference sequence). Trimming removed 4 bases at V and 10 bases at J, with 10 bases between. The CDR3 consists of 12 residues. This CDR3 is CASSSGRGKLFF. The CDR3, as DNA: TGTGCCAGCAGCTCTGGTAGGGGAAAACTGTTTTTT.

This clone is medium-sized. The rearrangement links TRBV12-3 or TRBV12-4 to TRBJ2-2; the D is unclear. The V and J ends lost 7 bases and 6 bases respectively, with 9 bases between them. CDR3 length: 12 amino acids. CDR3 bases: TGTGCCAGCATCATCGACTCCGGGGAGCTGTTTTTT. It yields the protein CASIIDSGELFF.